The clone carrying this TCR beta chain was counted between two and nine times. Its antigen remains unidentified. This entry belongs to a study of T cells after yellow fever vaccination. Findings and limits, study-wide: After the booster, roughly 96% of CD4 and approximately 87% of CD8 primary-response clones were re-detected. Only a small proportion of the clonotypes turned up in both the CD4 and the CD8 compartments, likely arising from convergent recombination.

V gave up 6 bases and J gave up 3 bases, with 19 bases separating them. This CDR3 contains 16 residues. Germline CDR1 reads SGHTS; CDR2 reads YDEGEE. A universal primer site and UMIs were added as TCR cDNA was made by 5'RACE template switching. TCRdb redid the calling of the 5' RACE reads with MiXCR, one entry per CDR3 protein. The sample includes approximately 300,000 distinct CDR3 sequences, approximately 12% of them seen just once. This receptor was obtained from a man aged 18 to 29 who received the YFV17D yellow fever vaccine. The material sequenced was CD4+ T cells sorted from PBMCs, taken 45 days after the yellow fever booster vaccination. The rearrangement joins TRBV5-8 to TRBJ2-1; the D call may be TRBD1 or TRBD2 (5 bases each). The CDR3 coding sequence is TGTGCCAGCACCCGGAGTGGGGCAGGGAGCTACAATGAGCAGTTCTTC. This translates into CASTRSGAGSYNEQFF.